What follows is one T cell receptor beta chain and its context. Its specificity is not known. RNA was isolated and reverse transcribed to cDNA, the sequencing template. Using immunoSEQ multiplex PCR, the repertoire was profiled, and TCRdb retains in-frame clones only, with some absent. Seen here are some 240,000 clones, around 62% observed once, and the top ten hold 0.4% to 0.55%. This sample was included in a study of CD8+ T cells in alopecia areata. The wider study: Treated patients swallowed 5 to 10 mg of oral tofacitinib twice daily.

Study-wide points: Tissue-resident alphabeta T cells belonging to normal skin likewise get sequenced within scalp specimens. Alopecia totalis/universalis scalp especially showed more expanded CD8+ clones than normal scalp.

Patients with alopecia areata provided lesional scalp punch biopsies as well as peripheral blood. Germline lookup yields CDR1 SGHRS and CDR2 YFSETQ. This CDR3 is built from 15 residues. The V gene lost 4 bases and the J gene lost 4 bases, with 16 bases spanning the gap. The sequenced sample was CD4+ T cells sorted from blood, obtained at week 0. The TCR was taken from a human donor with alopecia areata. The genes are TRBV5-1 and TRBJ2-3; D tentatively reads TRBD1 or TRBD2 (5 bases each). The DNA for the CDR3 is TGCGCCAGCAGCCACGGGACCCGCGGCGCAGATACGCAGTATTTT. It specifies CASSHGTRGADTQYF.